This T cell receptor (beta chain) appears in the sequencing data of a study of blood T cell repertoires in COVID-19. Background on the study: Acute-phase and convalescent COVID-19 samples originated in the United States, Italy and Spain. In each case, the material was cDNA or gDNA derived from T cells, B-cell-depleted T cells, or PBMCs.

Germline assignment: CDR1 KGHSH and CDR2 LQKENI. V was trimmed by 2 bases and J by 3 bases, leaving 7 bases between them. This CDR3 has 13 residues. Authors' processing steps: Amplification of reference gene primers provided the estimated nucleated cell counts. This table comes from immunoSEQ multiplex PCR, and its TCRdb copy is limited to in-frame clones, with some not included. That table gives V, J and clone size, and the DNA gave D and trimming. The repertoire holds under 250,000 clones, with about 80% as singletons. About this clone: The sample contains more than one DNA sequence encoding this CDR3.

The receptor's source is a man aged 25-40 years who had recovered from COVID-19. The sample was peripheral blood. The V gene is TRBV18, the J gene TRBJ1-2, with a tentative D call TRBD1 (5 bases). For the CDR3, the DNA is TGTGCCAGCTCACCAGGGACTGACTATGGCTACACCTTC. Its protein product is CASSPGTDYGYTF.